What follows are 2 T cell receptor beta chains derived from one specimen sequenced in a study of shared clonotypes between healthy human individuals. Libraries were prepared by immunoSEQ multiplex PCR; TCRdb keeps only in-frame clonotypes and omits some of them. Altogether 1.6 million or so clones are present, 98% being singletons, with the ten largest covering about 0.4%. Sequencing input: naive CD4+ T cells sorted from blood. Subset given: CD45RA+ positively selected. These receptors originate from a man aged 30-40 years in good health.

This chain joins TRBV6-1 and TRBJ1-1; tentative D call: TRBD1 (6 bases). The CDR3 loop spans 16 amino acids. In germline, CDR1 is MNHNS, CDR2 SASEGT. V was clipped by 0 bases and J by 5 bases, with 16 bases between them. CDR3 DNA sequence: TGTGCCAGCAGTGAAGCGCATCACAGGGCAGGTACTGAAGCTTTCTTT. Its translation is CASSEAHHRAGTEAFF.

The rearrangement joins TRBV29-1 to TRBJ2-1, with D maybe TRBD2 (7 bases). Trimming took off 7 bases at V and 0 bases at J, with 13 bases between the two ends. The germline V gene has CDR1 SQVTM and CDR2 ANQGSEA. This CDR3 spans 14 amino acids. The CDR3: CSAKRDNSYNEQFF. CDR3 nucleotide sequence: TGCAGCGCCAAGCGGGACAACTCCTACAATGAGCAGTTCTTC.